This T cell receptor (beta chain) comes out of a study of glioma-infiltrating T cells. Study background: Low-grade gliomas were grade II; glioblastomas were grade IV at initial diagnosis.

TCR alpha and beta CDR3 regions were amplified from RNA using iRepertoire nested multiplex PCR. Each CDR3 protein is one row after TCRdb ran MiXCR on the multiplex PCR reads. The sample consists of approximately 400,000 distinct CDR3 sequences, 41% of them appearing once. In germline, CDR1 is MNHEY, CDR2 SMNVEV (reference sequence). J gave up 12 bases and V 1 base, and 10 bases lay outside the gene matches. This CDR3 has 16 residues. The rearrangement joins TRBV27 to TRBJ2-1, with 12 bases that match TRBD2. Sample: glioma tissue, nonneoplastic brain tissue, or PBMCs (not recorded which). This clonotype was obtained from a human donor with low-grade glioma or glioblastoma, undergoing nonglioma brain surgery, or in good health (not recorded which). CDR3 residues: CASSLLTSGGPGGQFF. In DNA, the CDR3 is TGTGCCAGCAGTTTATTGACTAGCGGGGGCCCGGGGGGGCAGTTCTTC.